These T cell receptor beta chains were read from a single sample in a study of T cell responses to AZD1222 COVID-19 vaccine. Some clones are missing from TCRdb's copy, which holds only in-frame ones; the method was immunoSEQ multiplex PCR. The data contain more than 100,000 clones, more than 85% of them seen just once; the ten biggest clones take up roughly 2.6%. The sample consisted of peripheral blood, taken on day 0 of AZD1222 vaccination. The receptor set was obtained from an adult in good health. CDR3s include the opening cysteine and the closing phenylalanine or tryptophan. D genes are given only for firm matches. Expanded clones get a size class; other rows say once, few or many, or leave the size out.

d_gene: .
abundance: .
v_gene: TRBV5-1
CDR3aa: CASSPGGTEAFF

d_gene: TRBD1
abundance: .
v_gene: TRBV29-1
CDR3aa: CSVSGGDRGSRANVLTF

d_gene: .
abundance: .
v_gene: TRBV9
CDR3aa: CASSVGYGYTF

d_gene: .
abundance: .
v_gene: TRBV9
CDR3aa: CASSATGGGEKLFF

d_gene: .
abundance: .
v_gene: TRBV10-2
CDR3aa: CASTISQGSGEQFF

d_gene: TRBD1
abundance: .
v_gene: TRBV29-1
CDR3aa: CSVETGTGEGGYTF

d_gene: .
abundance: .
v_gene: TRBV5-1
CDR3aa: CASSLPGSTDTQYF

d_gene: .
abundance: .
v_gene: TRBV5-4
CDR3aa: CASSLAGPFYGYTF

d_gene: .
abundance: .
v_gene: TRBV11-2
CDR3aa: CASSLMGRATGNTIYF

d_gene: .
abundance: .
v_gene: TRBV6-5
CDR3aa: CASSPSSDPYNEQFF

d_gene: .
abundance: .
v_gene: TRBV15
CDR3aa: CATSGVEKLFF

d_gene: .
abundance: .
v_gene: TRBV4-1
CDR3aa: CASSQVSGIQYF

d_gene: .
abundance: .
v_gene: TRBV5-1
CDR3aa: CASSLEGLGNSPLHF

d_gene: .
abundance: .
v_gene: TRBV6-5
CDR3aa: CASTALTNTGELFF

d_gene: .
abundance: .
v_gene: TRBV5-1
CDR3aa: CASSPGYADTQYF

d_gene: .
abundance: .
v_gene: TRBV30
CDR3aa: CAWSLGPNTEAFF

d_gene: .
abundance: .
v_gene: TRBV2
CDR3aa: CASSEGGLGNQPQHF

d_gene: .
abundance: .
v_gene: TRBV27
CDR3aa: CASRGLGGTTGELFF

d_gene: .
abundance: .
v_gene: TRBV19
CDR3aa: CASSPRGDTYQPQHF

d_gene: .
abundance: .
v_gene: TRBV6-2/TRBV6-3
CDR3aa: CASSSYPGDEQFF

d_gene: TRBD2
abundance: once
v_gene: TRBV19
CDR3aa: CASSLKREGLSYNEQFF

d_gene: .
abundance: .
v_gene: TRBV4-1
CDR3aa: CASSPSGSVGQPQHF

d_gene: .
abundance: .
v_gene: TRBV7-2
CDR3aa: CASSLSAYNEQFF

d_gene: TRBD1
abundance: .
v_gene: TRBV4-2
CDR3aa: CASSQDGDRERGYTF

d_gene: .
abundance: .
v_gene: TRBV6-5
CDR3aa: CASKRADNEQFF

d_gene: .
abundance: .
v_gene: TRBV30
CDR3aa: CAWSRLQFSGNTIYF

d_gene: .
abundance: .
v_gene: TRBV6-6
CDR3aa: CASSYSTTGELFF

d_gene: .
abundance: once
v_gene: TRBV11-2
CDR3aa: CASSLKRVDEQYF

d_gene: TRBD1
abundance: .
v_gene: TRBV3-1/TRBV3-2
CDR3aa: CASSQIGTGSANEQFF

d_gene: TRBD1
abundance: .
v_gene: TRBV5-1
CDR3aa: CASSVDRWGGKAFF

d_gene: .
abundance: once
v_gene: TRBV25-1
CDR3aa: CASSVSGGAWGAEAFF

d_gene: .
abundance: .
v_gene: TRBV3-1/TRBV3-2
CDR3aa: CASSQDWRGQETQYF

d_gene: .
abundance: few
v_gene: TRBV2
CDR3aa: CASSTDWGVNQPQHF

d_gene: .
abundance: .
v_gene: TRBV24-1
CDR3aa: CATSARNTEAFF

d_gene: TRBD2
abundance: .
v_gene: TRBV3-1/TRBV3-2
CDR3aa: CASSRTSGSSYEQYF

d_gene: .
abundance: .
v_gene: TRBV28
CDR3aa: CASSPPGRTYGYTF

d_gene: .
abundance: .
v_gene: TRBV5-1
CDR3aa: CASSLSPNGIYGYTF

d_gene: .
abundance: .
v_gene: TRBV6-5
CDR3aa: CASSTLGESTDTQYF

d_gene: .
abundance: .
v_gene: TRBV11-1
CDR3aa: CASSLAIDSTNEKLFF